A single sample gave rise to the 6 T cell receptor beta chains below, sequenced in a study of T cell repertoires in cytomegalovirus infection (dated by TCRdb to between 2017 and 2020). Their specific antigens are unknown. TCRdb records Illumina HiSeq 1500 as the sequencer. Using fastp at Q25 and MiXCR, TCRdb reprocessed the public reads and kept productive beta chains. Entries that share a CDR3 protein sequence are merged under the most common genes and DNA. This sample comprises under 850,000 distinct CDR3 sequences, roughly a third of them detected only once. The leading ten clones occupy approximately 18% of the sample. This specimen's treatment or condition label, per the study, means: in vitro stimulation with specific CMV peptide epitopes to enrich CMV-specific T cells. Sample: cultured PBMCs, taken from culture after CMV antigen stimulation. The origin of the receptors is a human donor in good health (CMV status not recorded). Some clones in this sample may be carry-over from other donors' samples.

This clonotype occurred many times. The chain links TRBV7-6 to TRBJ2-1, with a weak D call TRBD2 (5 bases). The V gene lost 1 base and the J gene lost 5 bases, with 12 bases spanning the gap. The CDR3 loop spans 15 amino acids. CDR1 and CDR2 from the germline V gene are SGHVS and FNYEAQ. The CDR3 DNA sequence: TGTGCCAGCAGCTTAGTCAGCGGCTATAACAATGAGCAGTTCTTC. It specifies CASSLVSGYNNEQFF.

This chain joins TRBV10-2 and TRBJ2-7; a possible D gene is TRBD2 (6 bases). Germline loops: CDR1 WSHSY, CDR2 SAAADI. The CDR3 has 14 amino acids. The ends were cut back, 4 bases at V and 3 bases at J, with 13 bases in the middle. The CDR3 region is CASSGAGSGYEQYF. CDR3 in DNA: TGCGCCAGCAGTGGGGCGGGAAGTGGCTACGAGCAGTACTTC.

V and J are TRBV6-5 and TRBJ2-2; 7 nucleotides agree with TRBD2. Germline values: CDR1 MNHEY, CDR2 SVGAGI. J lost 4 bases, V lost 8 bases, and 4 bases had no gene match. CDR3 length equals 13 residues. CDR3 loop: CASQGGSTGELFF. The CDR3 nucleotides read TGTGCCAGCCAGGGCGGGAGCACCGGGGAGCTGTTTTTT.

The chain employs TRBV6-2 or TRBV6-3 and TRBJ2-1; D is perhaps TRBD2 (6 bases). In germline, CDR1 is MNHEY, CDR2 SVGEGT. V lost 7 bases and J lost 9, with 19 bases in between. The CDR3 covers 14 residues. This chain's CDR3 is CASTVRAEGIEQFF. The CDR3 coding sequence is TGTGCCAGCACCGTTCGGGCGGAGGGGATTGAGCAGTTCTTC.

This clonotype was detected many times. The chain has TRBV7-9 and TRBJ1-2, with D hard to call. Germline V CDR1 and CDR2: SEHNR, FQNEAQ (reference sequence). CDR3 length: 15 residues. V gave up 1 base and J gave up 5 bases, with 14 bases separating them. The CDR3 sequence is CASSLVISNRYGYTF. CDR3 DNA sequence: TGTGCCAGCAGCTTAGTAATCTCCAACCGGTATGGCTACACCTTC.

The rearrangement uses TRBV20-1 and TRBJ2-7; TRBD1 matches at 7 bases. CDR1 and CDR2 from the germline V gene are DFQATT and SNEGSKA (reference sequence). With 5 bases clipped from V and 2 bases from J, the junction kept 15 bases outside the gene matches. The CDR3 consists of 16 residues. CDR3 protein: CSARENRGWIPYEQYF. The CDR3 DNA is TGCAGTGCTCGGGAAAACAGGGGCTGGATCCCCTACGAGCAGTACTTC.